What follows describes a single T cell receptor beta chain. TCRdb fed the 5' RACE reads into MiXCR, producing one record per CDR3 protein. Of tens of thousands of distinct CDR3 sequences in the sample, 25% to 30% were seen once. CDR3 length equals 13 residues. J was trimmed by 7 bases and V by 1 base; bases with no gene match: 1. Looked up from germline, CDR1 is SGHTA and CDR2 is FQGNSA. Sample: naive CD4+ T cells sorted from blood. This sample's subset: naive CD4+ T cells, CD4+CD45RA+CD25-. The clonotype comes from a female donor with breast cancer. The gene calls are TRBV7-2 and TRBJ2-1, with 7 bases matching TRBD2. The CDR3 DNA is TGTGCCAGCAGCTTAGAGGGACTAAATGAGCAGTTCTTC. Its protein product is CASSLEGLNEQFF.